This T cell receptor beta chain came from a study of type 1 regulatory T cells. Study overall: An in vitro protocol generated T-allo10, a Tr1-enriched, alloantigen-specific CD4 T cell product. Study-level results: Tr1 cells had a more restricted TCR repertoire than non-Tr1 cells.

In TCRdb, the reads were re-called with MiXCR into one record per CDR3 protein. The sample comprises fewer than 80,000 distinct CDR3 sequences, about a fifth of which are singletons, and roughly 8% rests with the top ten. This clonotype was found a few times. Its antigen is unknown. Between the trimmed V and J ends, which lost 8 bases and 7 bases, there was a span of 9 bases. The CDR3 runs to 12 residues. Germline-derived CDR1 and CDR2 are MDHEN and SYDVKM. The sequenced sample was cultured type 1 regulatory T (Tr1) cells, either the whole culture or a sorted fraction (not recorded which). The gene calls are TRBV28 and TRBJ1-6; unclear D gene. This TCR derives from a human donor in good health. The CDR3: CASGETNSPLHF. CDR3 coding DNA: TGTGCCAGCGGGGAGACAAATTCACCCCTCCACTTT.